A selection of T cell receptor beta chains follows, all from one sample in a study of tumor-infiltrating lymphocytes in primary liver carcinoma. TCRdb reprocessed the multiplex PCR reads via MiXCR and lists one record per CDR3 protein. The repertoire includes under 90,000 distinct CDR3 sequences, approximately 70% of them detected once, and less than 20% sits in the top ten. The source material was liver tumor tissue from sampling region 1. These receptors came from a man aged 35-49 years with primary liver carcinoma and hepatitis B virus infection. Both conserved end residues are part of each CDR3. A D gene is named only where the DNA matches it firmly. Expanded clones are given a class, and other clones once, few, many or no size at all.

clone size: many
J gene: TRBJ2-2
D gene: -
CDR3 length: 16
V gene: TRBV6-5
CDR3 DNA: TGTGCCAGCAGTTACACGGGGGGCGCAGGAACCGGGGAGCTGTTTTTT
CDR3 protein: CASSYTGGAGTGELFF

clone size: once
J gene: TRBJ2-5
D gene: -
CDR3 length: 14
V gene: TRBV12-3/TRBV12-4
CDR3 DNA: TGTGCCAGCAGTTTGGGGCAGGAGAAAGAGACCCACTACTTC
CDR3 protein: CASSLGQEKETHYF

clone size: many
J gene: TRBJ1-5
D gene: -
CDR3 length: 14
V gene: TRBV24-1
CDR3 DNA: TGTGCCACCAGTGAGGGCAGGTTTAATCAGCCCCAGCATTTT
CDR3 protein: CATSEGRFNQPQHF

clone size: -
J gene: TRBJ1-5
D gene: -
CDR3 length: 14
V gene: TRBV6-1
CDR3 DNA: TGTGCCAACAGTGAGAGGCTGAGGGAAGGGCCCCAGCATTTT
CDR3 protein: CANSERLREGPQHF

clone size: -
J gene: TRBJ2-3
D gene: -
CDR3 length: 16
V gene: TRBV5-6
CDR3 DNA: TGTGTCAGCAGCTTGAGGTTTGTGCGGGACGAGAATACGCAGTATTTT
CDR3 protein: CVSSLRFVRDENTQYF

clone size: -
J gene: TRBJ2-7
D gene: -
CDR3 length: 14
V gene: TRBV12-3/TRBV12-4
CDR3 DNA: TGTGCCAACAGTTTTAGCGAGAGCTCCTACGAGCAGTACTTC
CDR3 protein: CANSFSESSYEQYF

clone size: -
J gene: TRBJ2-7
D gene: TRBD1
CDR3 length: 14
V gene: TRBV12-3/TRBV12-4
CDR3 DNA: TGTGCCGGCAGGACAGGACCTACCACCGGCGAGCAGTACTTC
CDR3 protein: CAGRTGPTTGEQYF

clone size: few
J gene: TRBJ2-3
D gene: -
CDR3 length: 11
V gene: TRBV7-9
CDR3 DNA: TGTGCCAGCTCCACCACGGATACGCAGTATTTT
CDR3 protein: CASSTTDTQYF

clone size: once
J gene: TRBJ2-2
D gene: -
CDR3 length: 15
V gene: TRBV11-2
CDR3 DNA: TGTGCCAGCAGCTTTGAGAGGGCCGGTTCCGGGGAGCCGTTTTTT
CDR3 protein: CASSFERAGSGEPFF

clone size: -
J gene: TRBJ2-1
D gene: -
CDR3 length: 18
V gene: TRBV7-9
CDR3 DNA: TGTGTCAGCAGCTTACGCCCCTCGCAGGTGAGGGGAGCCAATGAGCAGTTCTTC
CDR3 protein: CVSSLRPSQVRGANEQFF

clone size: -
J gene: TRBJ2-1
D gene: TRBD2
CDR3 length: 15
V gene: TRBV10-1
CDR3 DNA: TGCGCCAGCAGTAGGGAGCGGGGTTCCTACAATGAGCAGTTCTTC
CDR3 protein: CASSRERGSYNEQFF

clone size: -
J gene: TRBJ2-3
D gene: TRBD2
CDR3 length: 15
V gene: TRBV6-5
CDR3 DNA: TGTGCCAGCAGTACGGGACGGGGGGGCACAGATACGCAGTGTTTT
CDR3 protein: CASSTGRGGTDTQCF

clone size: -
J gene: TRBJ2-1
D gene: -
CDR3 length: 16
V gene: TRBV6-5
CDR3 DNA: TGTGCTAGCATTCCTGGCTACTACAGCTCCTACAATGAGCAGTTCTTC
CDR3 protein: CASIPGYYSSYNEQFF

clone size: -
J gene: TRBJ2-2
D gene: -
CDR3 length: 17
V gene: TRBV24-1
CDR3 DNA: TGTGCCACCAATGATCAAACACCGTCGTTGGCCACCGGGGAGCTGTTTTTT
CDR3 protein: CATNDQTPSLATGELFF

clone size: -
J gene: TRBJ2-2
D gene: -
CDR3 length: 17
V gene: TRBV14
CDR3 DNA: TGTGCCAGCATCCAAGACTTGGGGCAGGGACCCTCCGGGGAGCTGTTTTTT
CDR3 protein: CASIQDLGQGPSGELFF

clone size: -
J gene: TRBJ2-6
D gene: -
CDR3 length: 16
V gene: TRBV6-5
CDR3 DNA: TGTACCAGCAGTTACTCCGGGGGTCTTGGGGCCAATGTCCTGGCTTTC
CDR3 protein: CTSSYSGGLGANVLAF

clone size: many
J gene: TRBJ2-2
D gene: -
CDR3 length: 16
V gene: TRBV5-6
CDR3 DNA: TGTGCCAGCAGCTTGGACAGGGTGTTGTTCACCGGGGAGCTGTTTTTT
CDR3 protein: CASSLDRVLFTGELFF

clone size: -
J gene: TRBJ1-1
D gene: TRBD1
CDR3 length: 12
V gene: TRBV29-1
CDR3 DNA: TGCGGCGTTGAACAGGGGGCCACGGAAGCTTTCTTT
CDR3 protein: CGVEQGATEAFF

clone size: few
J gene: TRBJ2-3
D gene: TRBD2
CDR3 length: 13
V gene: TRBV6-1
CDR3 DNA: TGTGCCAGCAGTGAATCTCGCGGGGGGGCCTCGTATTTT
CDR3 protein: CASSESRGGASYF

clone size: -
J gene: TRBJ2-7
D gene: TRBD2
CDR3 length: 13
V gene: TRBV29-1
CDR3 DNA: TGCAGCGTCCGGGACGGGGGGGAGTACGAACAGTACTTC
CDR3 protein: CSVRDGGEYEQYF

clone size: many
J gene: TRBJ1-3
D gene: -
CDR3 length: 11
V gene: TRBV10-3
CDR3 DNA: TGTGCCATCGGACCTGGAAACACCATATATTTT
CDR3 protein: CAIGPGNTIYF

clone size: many
J gene: TRBJ2-5
D gene: TRBD1
CDR3 length: 16
V gene: TRBV4-1
CDR3 DNA: TGCGCCAGCAGCCGTCGGGACAGGGATATAGGAGAGACCCAGTACTTC
CDR3 protein: CASSRRDRDIGETQYF

clone size: many
J gene: TRBJ1-2
D gene: -
CDR3 length: 14
V gene: TRBV6-1
CDR3 DNA: TGTGCCAGCAGTGAAATGGAAGTACTCTATGGCTACACCTTC
CDR3 protein: CASSEMEVLYGYTF

clone size: -
J gene: TRBJ2-2
D gene: TRBD2
CDR3 length: 16
V gene: TRBV11-2
CDR3 DNA: TGTGCCAACAGCTTAATGGCGCTAGCGGGAACCGGGGAACTGTTTTTT
CDR3 protein: CANSLMALAGTGELFF

clone size: -
J gene: TRBJ2-1
D gene: -
CDR3 length: 15
V gene: TRBV29-1
CDR3 DNA: TGTAGCGTGGGGTCTCCTTCCAGCTCCTACAATGAGCAGTCCTTC
CDR3 protein: CSVGSPSSSYNEQSF

clone size: many
J gene: TRBJ2-7
D gene: -
CDR3 length: 15
V gene: TRBV10-3
CDR3 DNA: TGTGCCATCAGCGGGAGAGAAGGGGCTGCATACGAGCAGTACTTC
CDR3 protein: CAISGREGAAYEQYF

clone size: many
J gene: TRBJ2-2
D gene: -
CDR3 length: 12
V gene: TRBV24-1
CDR3 DNA: TGTGCCACCAGTGACATGGGGGAGGAGCTGTTTTTT
CDR3 protein: CATSDMGEELFF

clone size: -
J gene: TRBJ2-1
D gene: TRBD1
CDR3 length: 15
V gene: TRBV11-2
CDR3 DNA: TGTGCCAGCAGCTCCGACAGGGGGCCTTACAGTGAGCTGTTCTTC
CDR3 protein: CASSSDRGPYSELFF

clone size: -
J gene: TRBJ2-5
D gene: -
CDR3 length: 12
V gene: TRBV11-2
CDR3 DNA: TGTACCAGCAGCTTAGAGGAAAGGGCCCATCACTTC
CDR3 protein: CTSSLEERAHHF